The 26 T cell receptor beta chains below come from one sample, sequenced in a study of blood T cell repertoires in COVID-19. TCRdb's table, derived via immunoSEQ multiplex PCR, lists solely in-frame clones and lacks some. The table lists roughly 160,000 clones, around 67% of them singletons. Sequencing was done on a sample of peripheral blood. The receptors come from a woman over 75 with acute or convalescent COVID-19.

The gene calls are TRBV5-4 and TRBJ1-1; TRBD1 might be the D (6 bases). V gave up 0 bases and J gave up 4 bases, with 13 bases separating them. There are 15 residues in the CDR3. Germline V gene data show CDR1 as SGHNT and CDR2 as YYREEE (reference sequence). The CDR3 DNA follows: TGTGCCAGCAGCTTGGCCTACAGGGCGGCCACTGAAGCTTTCTTT. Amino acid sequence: CASSLAYRAATEAFF.

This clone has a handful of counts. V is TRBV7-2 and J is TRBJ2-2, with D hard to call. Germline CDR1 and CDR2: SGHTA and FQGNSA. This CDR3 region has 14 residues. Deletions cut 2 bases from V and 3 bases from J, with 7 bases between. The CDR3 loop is CASSLSRYTGELFF. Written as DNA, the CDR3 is TGTGCCAGCAGCTTAAGCCGATACACCGGGGAGCTGTTTTTT. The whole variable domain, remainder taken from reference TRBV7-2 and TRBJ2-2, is GAGVSQSPSNKVTEKGKDVELRCDPISGHTALYWYRQSLGQGLEFLIYFQGNSAPDKSGLPSDRFSAERTGGSVSTLTIQRTQQEDSAVYLCASSLSRYTGELFFGEGSRLTVL.

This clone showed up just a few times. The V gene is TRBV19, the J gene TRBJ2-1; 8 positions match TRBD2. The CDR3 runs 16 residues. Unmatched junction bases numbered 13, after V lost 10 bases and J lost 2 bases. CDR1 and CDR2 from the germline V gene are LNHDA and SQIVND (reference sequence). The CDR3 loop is CATHFGSGRTYNEQFF. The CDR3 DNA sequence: TGTGCCACCCATTTCGGAAGCGGGAGAACCTACAATGAGCAGTTCTTC.

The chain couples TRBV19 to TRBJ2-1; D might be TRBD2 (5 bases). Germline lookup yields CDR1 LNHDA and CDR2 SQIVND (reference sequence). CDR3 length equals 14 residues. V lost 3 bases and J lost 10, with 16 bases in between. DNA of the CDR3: TGTGCCAGTAGTATTAGCTATCAGACGGGGGAGCAGTTCTTC. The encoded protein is CASSISYQTGEQFF.

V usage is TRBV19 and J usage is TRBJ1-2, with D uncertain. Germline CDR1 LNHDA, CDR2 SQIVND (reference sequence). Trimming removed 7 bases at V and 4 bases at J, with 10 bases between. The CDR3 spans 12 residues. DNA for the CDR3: TGTGCCAGTAAAAGCCCCATCTATGGCTACACCTTC. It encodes CASKSPIYGYTF.

CDR3 sequence reads: CASIPGTDINYGYTF. The CDR3 DNA sequence: TGTGCCAGCATCCCCGGGACAGATATTAACTATGGCTACACCTTC. V and J are TRBV28 and TRBJ1-2; 7 bases fit TRBD1. CDR3 length: 15 amino acids. The germline CDR1 and CDR2 sequences are MDHEN and SYDVKM. J was trimmed by 1 base and V by 7 bases; bases with no gene match: 9.

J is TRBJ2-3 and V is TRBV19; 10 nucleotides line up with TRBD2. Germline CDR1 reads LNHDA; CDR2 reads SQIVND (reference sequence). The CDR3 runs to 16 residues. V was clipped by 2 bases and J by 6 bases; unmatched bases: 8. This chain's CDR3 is CASSIIWSGRADTQYF. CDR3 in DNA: TGTGCCAGTAGTATAATTTGGAGCGGGAGGGCGGATACGCAGTATTTT.

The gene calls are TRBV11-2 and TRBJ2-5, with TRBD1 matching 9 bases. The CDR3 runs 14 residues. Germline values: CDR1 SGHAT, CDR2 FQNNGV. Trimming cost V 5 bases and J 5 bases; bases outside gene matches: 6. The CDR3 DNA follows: TGTGCCAGCAGCCTCGGGACAGGGAGCGAGACCCAGTACTTC. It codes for CASSLGTGSETQYF.

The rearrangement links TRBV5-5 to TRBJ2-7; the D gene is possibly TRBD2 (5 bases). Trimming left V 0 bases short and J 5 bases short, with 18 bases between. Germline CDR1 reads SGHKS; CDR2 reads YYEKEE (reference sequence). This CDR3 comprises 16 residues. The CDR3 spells CASSLAGRRGGDEQYF. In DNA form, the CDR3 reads TGTGCCAGCAGCTTGGCCGGGCGTCGAGGAGGCGACGAGCAGTACTTC. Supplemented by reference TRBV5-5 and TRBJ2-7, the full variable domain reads DAGVTQSPTHLIKTRGQQVTLRCSPISGHKSVSWYQQVLGQGPQFIFQYYEKEERGRGNFPDRFSARQFPNYSSELNVNALLLGDSALYLCASSLAGRRGGDEQYFGPGTRLTVT.

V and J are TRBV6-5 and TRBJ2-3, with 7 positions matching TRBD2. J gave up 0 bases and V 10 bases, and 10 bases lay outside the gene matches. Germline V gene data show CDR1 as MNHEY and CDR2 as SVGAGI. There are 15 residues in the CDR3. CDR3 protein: CATSPGTISTDTQYF. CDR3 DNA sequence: TGTGCCACTTCGCCCGGGACTATCAGCACAGATACGCAGTATTTT.

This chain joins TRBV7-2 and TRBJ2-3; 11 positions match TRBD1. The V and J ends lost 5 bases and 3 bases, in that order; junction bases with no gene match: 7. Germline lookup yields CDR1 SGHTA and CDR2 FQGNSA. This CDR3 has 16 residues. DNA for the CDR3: TGTGCCAGCAGCCGCGGACAGGGGGCAGGTACAGATACGCAGTATTTT. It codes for CASSRGQGAGTDTQYF. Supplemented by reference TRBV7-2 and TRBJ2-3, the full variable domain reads GAGVSQSPSNKVTEKGKDVELRCDPISGHTALYWYRQSLGQGLEFLIYFQGNSAPDKSGLPSDRFSAERTGGSVSTLTIQRTQQEDSAVYLCASSRGQGAGTDTQYFGPGTRLTVL.

CDR3 DNA: TGTGCCAGCAGCCCAAGGGGAAACACCGGGGAGCTGTTTTTT. Protein product: CASSPRGNTGELFF. This rearrangement joins TRBV9 to TRBJ2-2, with TRBD1 as a possible D gene (5 bases). In germline, CDR1 is SGDLS, CDR2 YYNGEE. V was cut by 4 bases and J by 2 bases, with 9 bases left in between. This CDR3 region has 14 residues.

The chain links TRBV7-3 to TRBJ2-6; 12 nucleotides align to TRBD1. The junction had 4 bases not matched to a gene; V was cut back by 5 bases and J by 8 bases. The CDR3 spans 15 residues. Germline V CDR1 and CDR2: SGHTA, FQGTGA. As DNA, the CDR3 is TGTGCCAGCAGCAGGGGACAGGGGGCTACCAACGTCCTGACTTTC. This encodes CASSRGQGATNVLTF.

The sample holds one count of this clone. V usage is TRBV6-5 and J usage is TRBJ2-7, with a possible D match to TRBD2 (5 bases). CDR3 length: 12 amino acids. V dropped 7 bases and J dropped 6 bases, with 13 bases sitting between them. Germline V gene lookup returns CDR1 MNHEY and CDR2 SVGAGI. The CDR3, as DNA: TGTGCCAGCACCCCTAGCCGGTTCGAGCAGTACTTC. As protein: CASTPSRFEQYF.

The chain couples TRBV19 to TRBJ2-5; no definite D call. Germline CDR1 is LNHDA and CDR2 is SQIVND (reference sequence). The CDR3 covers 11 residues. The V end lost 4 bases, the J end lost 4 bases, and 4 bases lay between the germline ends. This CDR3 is CASSTRETQYF. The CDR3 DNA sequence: TGTGCCAGTAGTACCCGAGAGACCCAGTACTTC.

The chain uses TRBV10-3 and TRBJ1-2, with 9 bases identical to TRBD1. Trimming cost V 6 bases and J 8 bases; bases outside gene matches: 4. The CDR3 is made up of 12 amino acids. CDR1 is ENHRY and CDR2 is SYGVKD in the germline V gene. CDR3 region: CAIRGQGEGYTF. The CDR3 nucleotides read TGTGCCATCAGGGGACAGGGTGAGGGCTACACCTTC.

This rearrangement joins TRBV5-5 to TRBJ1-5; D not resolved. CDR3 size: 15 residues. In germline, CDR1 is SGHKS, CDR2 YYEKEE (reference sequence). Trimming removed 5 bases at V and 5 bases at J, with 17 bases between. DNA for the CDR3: TGTGCCAGCAGTTTCGCGGGGTCGGGCGATCAGCCCCAGCATTTT. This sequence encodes CASSFAGSGDQPQHF. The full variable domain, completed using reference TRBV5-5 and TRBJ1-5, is DAGVTQSPTHLIKTRGQQVTLRCSPISGHKSVSWYQQVLGQGPQFIFQYYEKEERGRGNFPDRFSARQFPNYSSELNVNALLLGDSALYLCASSFAGSGDQPQHFGDGTRLSIL.

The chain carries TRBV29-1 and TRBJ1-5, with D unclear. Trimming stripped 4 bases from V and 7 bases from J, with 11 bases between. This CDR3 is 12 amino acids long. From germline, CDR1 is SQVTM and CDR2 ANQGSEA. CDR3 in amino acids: CSVGSVNQPQHF. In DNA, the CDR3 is TGCAGCGTTGGATCGGTGAACCAGCCCCAGCATTTT.

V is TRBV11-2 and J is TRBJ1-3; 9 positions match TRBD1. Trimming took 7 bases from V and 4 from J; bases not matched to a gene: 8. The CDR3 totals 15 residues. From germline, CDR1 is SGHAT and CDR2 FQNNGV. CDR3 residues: CASNPGQGRGNTIYF. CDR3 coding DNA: TGTGCCAGCAACCCGGGACAGGGACGCGGAAACACCATATATTTT.

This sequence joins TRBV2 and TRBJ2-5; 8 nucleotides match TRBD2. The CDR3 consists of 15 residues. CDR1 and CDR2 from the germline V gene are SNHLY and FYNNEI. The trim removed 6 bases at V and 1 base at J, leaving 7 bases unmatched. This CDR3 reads CASSGHLAGQETQYF. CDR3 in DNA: TGTGCCAGCAGCGGCCATCTAGCGGGCCAAGAGACCCAGTACTTC.

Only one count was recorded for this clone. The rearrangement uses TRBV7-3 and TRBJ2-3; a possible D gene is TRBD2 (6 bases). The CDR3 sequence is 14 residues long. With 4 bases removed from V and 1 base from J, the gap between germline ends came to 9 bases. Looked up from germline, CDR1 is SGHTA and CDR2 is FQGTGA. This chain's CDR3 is CASSSGGRTDTQYF. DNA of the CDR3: TGTGCCAGCAGCTCTGGAGGGCGCACAGATACGCAGTATTTT. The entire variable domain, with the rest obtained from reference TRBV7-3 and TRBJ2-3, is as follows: GAGVSQTPSNKVTEKGKYVELRCDPISGHTALYWYRQSLGQGPEFLIYFQGTGAADDSGLPNDRFFAVRPEGSVSTLKIQRTERGDSAVYLCASSSGGRTDTQYFGPGTRLTVL.

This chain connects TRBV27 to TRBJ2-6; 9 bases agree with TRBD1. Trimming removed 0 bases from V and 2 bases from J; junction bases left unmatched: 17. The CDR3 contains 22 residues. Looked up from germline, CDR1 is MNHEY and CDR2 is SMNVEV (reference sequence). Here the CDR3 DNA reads TGTGCCAGCAGTTTATCTGACAGATACAGGGGGCTTCGTCTCCCTGGGGCCAACGTCCTGACTTTC. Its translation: CASSLSDRYRGLRLPGANVLTF.

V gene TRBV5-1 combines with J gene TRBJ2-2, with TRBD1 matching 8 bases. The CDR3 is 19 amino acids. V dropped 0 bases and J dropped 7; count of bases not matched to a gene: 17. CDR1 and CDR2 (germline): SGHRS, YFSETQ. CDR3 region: CASSLAGTGYFGVSGELFF. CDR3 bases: TGCGCCAGCAGCTTGGCCGGGACAGGCTACTTTGGGGTGAGCGGGGAGCTGTTTTTT. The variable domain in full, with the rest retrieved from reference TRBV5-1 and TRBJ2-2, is KAGVTQTPRYLIKTRGQQVTLSCSPISGHRSVSWYQQTPGQGLQFLFEYFSETQRNKGNFPGRFSGRQFSNSRSEMNVSTLELGDSALYLCASSLAGTGYFGVSGELFFGEGSRLTVL.

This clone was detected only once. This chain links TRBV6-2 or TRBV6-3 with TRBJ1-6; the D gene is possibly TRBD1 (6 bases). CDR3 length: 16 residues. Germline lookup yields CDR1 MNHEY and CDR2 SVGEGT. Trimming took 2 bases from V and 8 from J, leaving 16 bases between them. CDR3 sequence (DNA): TGTGCCAGCAGTTACAATCCCGGGACACCGCATTCACCCCTCCACTTT. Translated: CASSYNPGTPHSPLHF.

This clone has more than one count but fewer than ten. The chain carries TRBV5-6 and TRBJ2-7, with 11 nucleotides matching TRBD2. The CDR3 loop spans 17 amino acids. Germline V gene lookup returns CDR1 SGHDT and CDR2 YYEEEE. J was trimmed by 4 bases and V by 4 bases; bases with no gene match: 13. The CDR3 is CASSDTLAGGYSYEQYF. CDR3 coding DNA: TGTGCCAGCAGCGATACTCTAGCGGGAGGCTATTCTTACGAGCAGTACTTC.

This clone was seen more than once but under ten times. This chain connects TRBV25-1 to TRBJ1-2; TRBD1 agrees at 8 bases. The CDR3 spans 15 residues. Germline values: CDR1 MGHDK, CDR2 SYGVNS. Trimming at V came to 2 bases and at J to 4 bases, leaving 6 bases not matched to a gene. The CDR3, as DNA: TGTGCCAGCAGTGAACCAGGGGGCGCGGGCTATGGCTACACCTTC. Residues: CASSEPGGAGYGYTF.